Below, 26 T cell receptor beta chains from the same sample are listed, as sequenced in a study of tumor-infiltrating lymphocytes in oesophageal squamous cell carcinoma. TCRdb analysed the PCR reads with MiXCR anew, one entry per CDR3 protein. The repertoire holds over 10,000 distinct CDR3 sequences, with under 55% as singletons. Material: normal esophageal tissue next to the tumor. These receptors originate from a male donor with esophageal squamous cell carcinoma.

V gene TRBV11-2 combines with J gene TRBJ2-3; the D call may be TRBD1 or TRBD2 (5 bases each). The better agreement between TRBJ2-7 and the DNA end casts doubt on the J call. The germline V gene encodes CDR1 SGHAT and CDR2 FQNNGV. The CDR3 runs to 15 residues. The CDR3 coding sequence is TGTGCCAGCAGCTCCCTAGATTCTGGGGGCTACGAGCAGTACTTC. It is translated as CASSSLDSGGYEQYF.

By its share, this clonotype is medium-sized. The chain employs TRBV7-6 and TRBJ2-6; tentatively, D is TRBD2 (5 bases). This CDR3 has 17 residues. Trimming pared 3 bases from V and 0 bases from J, leaving 12 bases between. The germline V gene encodes CDR1 SGHVS and CDR2 FNYEAQ. The CDR3 coding sequence is TGTGCCAGCAGCTTGCCAGGACTGCTCTCTGGGGCCAACGTCCTGACTTTC. Amino acids: CASSLPGLLSGANVLTF.

This chain uses TRBV11-2 with TRBJ2-5; D remains unclear. Matching the DNA end better, TRBJ2-7 makes the J call doubtful. The CDR3 consists of 12 residues. The germline V gene has CDR1 SGHAT and CDR2 FQNNGV. CDR3: CASSGTNNEQYF. In nucleotides, the CDR3 is TGTGCCAGCAGCGGAACTAACAACGAGCAGTACTTC.

By sample share, this clonotype is medium-sized. The V call is TRBV7-3, the J call TRBJ2-3, with no clear D. V was cut by 8 bases and J by 7 bases, with 13 bases left in between. Germline V lookup: CDR1 SGHTA, CDR2 FQGTGA. This CDR3 region has 12 residues. CDR3 loop: CASSEESNTQYF. The CDR3 region has the DNA TGTGCCAGCTCCGAGGAAAGTAATACGCAGTATTTT.

To note about this clonotype: The junction does not match germline at one end; this may be a read error. The CDR3 DNA follows: TGCGCCAGCAGCTTGGGGAGGCACACACCCGAAGCTTTCTTT. Amino acids: CASSLGRHTPEAFF. The chain employs TRBV5-3 and TRBJ1-1; D is unresolved. TRBV5-3 counts as an open reading frame of uncertain function. CDR3 size: 14 residues.

The gene calls are TRBV7-4 and TRBJ2-3; D is uncertain. The ends were cut back, 3 bases at V and 4 bases at J, with 8 bases in the middle. From germline, CDR1 is SGHVT and CDR2 SQSDAQ. CDR3 length: 13 amino acids. DNA for the CDR3: TGTGCCAGCAGCTTCGGCAGCTCAGATACGCAGTATTTT. This gives the protein CASSFGSSDTQYF.

This clonotype was picked up many times. The V call is TRBV18, the J call TRBJ2-1; the match to TRBD2 covers 11 bases. This CDR3 has 18 residues. V trimming: 5 bases; J trimming: 7 bases; junction bases outside the gene matches: 16. The germline V gene encodes CDR1 KGHSH and CDR2 LQKENI. This CDR3 reads CASSDLAGGPRNRNEQFF. As DNA, the CDR3 is TGTGCCAGCTCAGACTTAGCGGGGGGGCCTAGGAATCGAAATGAGCAGTTCTTC.

This rearrangement joins TRBV6-2 or TRBV6-3 to TRBJ2-4; 7 positions match TRBD2. With the DNA end fitting TRBJ2-7 better, the J assignment may be wrong. This CDR3 has 14 residues. CDR1 is MNHEY, CDR2 SVGEGT, per germline. CDR3 in amino acids: CASSLTSATYEQYF. In DNA, the CDR3 is TGTGCCAGCAGCCTTACTAGCGCCACCTACGAGCAGTACTTC.

About this clonotype itself: One junction end disagrees with the germline gene, perhaps due to a read error. V is TRBV7-2 and J is TRBJ1-6; a weak D match, TRBD1 (6 bases). The length of the CDR3 is 18 residues. Germline lookup yields CDR1 SGHTA and CDR2 FQGNSA. The CDR3 bases are TGTGCCAGCAGCTTAGTGCCCTCCGCGGGGGGGCTTAATTCACCCCTCCACTTC. It specifies CASSLVPSAGGLNSPLHF.

V usage is TRBV10-2 and J usage is TRBJ2-3, with a weak D call TRBD2 (5 bases). There are 14 residues in the CDR3. V was trimmed by 6 bases and J by 1 base, leaving 11 bases between them. Germline-derived CDR1 and CDR2 are WSHSY and SAAADI. The CDR3 DNA is TGCGCCAGCAGCGAGGGCTGGGGCACAGATACGCAGTATTTT. It yields the protein CASSEGWGTDTQYF.

This clonotype was seen at least ten times. This sequence joins TRBV10-3 and TRBJ2-2; 7 positions agree with TRBD1. CDR3 length: 17 residues. Germline lookup yields CDR1 ENHRY and CDR2 SYGVKD. Trimming cost V 8 bases and J 0 bases; bases outside gene matches: 12. Written as DNA, the CDR3 is TGTGCCATCTCCGGTCGAACAGGGGCCGCGAACACCGGGGAGCTGTTTTTT. This gives the protein CAISGRTGAANTGELFF.

The chain combines TRBV7-3 with TRBJ2-7, with a weak D call TRBD1 (6 bases). The J call may be faulty, since TRBJ1-2 better matches the DNA end. The CDR3 length is 15 residues. Looked up from germline, CDR1 is SGHTA and CDR2 is FQGTGA. The CDR3 DNA sequence: TGTGCCAGCAGCTTAGACCGGGACATCAAGACTGGCTACACCTTC. It is translated as CASSLDRDIKTGYTF.

There are a few counts of this clonotype. This chain links TRBV10-3 with TRBJ2-5; D possibly corresponds to TRBD2 (7 bases). Germline V CDR1 and CDR2: ENHRY, SYGVKD. Trimming removed 3 bases from V and 5 bases from J, with 10 bases in between. The CDR3 is 13 residues long. CDR3 loop: CAISDRGAETQYF. The DNA for the CDR3 is TGTGCCATCAGTGATCGGGGGGCTGAGACCCAGTACTTC.

By share of the sample, this clonotype is large (0.1 to 1%). The chain's CDR3 is CASSLIAGSYNEQFF. The CDR3 nucleotides are TGTGCCAGCAGCTTAATCGCGGGAAGCTACAATGAGCAGTTCTTC. The V and J genes are TRBV7-3 and TRBJ2-1; D possibly corresponds to TRBD2 (6 bases). Trimming pared 1 base from V and 3 bases from J, leaving 10 bases between. Per germline, CDR1 SGHTA and CDR2 FQGTGA. This CDR3 is 15 amino acids long.

This clonotype was recorded at least ten times. The V gene is TRBV28, the J gene TRBJ2-3; the match to TRBD2 covers 8 bases. Germline V gene sequence: CDR1 MDHEN, CDR2 SYDVKM. This CDR3 comprises 16 residues. Trimming removed 3 bases from V and 1 base from J; junction bases left unmatched: 6. The CDR3 DNA sequence: TGTGCCAGCAGTTTCGGGGGGGGGCGAGGCACAGATACGCAGTATTTT. Protein sequence: CASSFGGGRGTDTQYF.

This clonotype was seen a few times. V and J are TRBV7-2 and TRBJ2-4; D may be TRBD1 (6 bases). The closer fit of TRBJ2-1 to the DNA end suggests the J call may be wrong. Germline CDR1 reads SGHTA; CDR2 reads FQGNSA. CDR3 length equals 13 residues. The CDR3 bases are TGTGCCAGCAGCTTGTCCAAGGGGGATGAGCAGTTCTTC. It encodes CASSLSKGDEQFF.

Judged by abundance, this clonotype is medium-sized. A much larger clone sits a single nucleotide away, making a read error possible. This chain joins TRBV7-3 and TRBJ2-7; either TRBD1 or TRBD2 may fit D (5 bases each). Germline CDR1 and CDR2: SGHTA and FQGTGA. V lost 2 bases and J 7 bases, leaving 24 bases between the germline ends. This CDR3 is 17 amino acids long. The CDR3 protein is CASSLFPGTPIYNEQYF. The CDR3 bases are TGTGCCAGCAGCTTATTCCCCGGGACCCCTATATACAATGAGCAGTACTTC.

The rearrangement links TRBV5-1 to TRBJ2-2; D ambiguous. Deletions cut 0 bases from V and 7 bases from J, with 7 bases between. CDR3 length: 13 residues. Germline-derived CDR1 and CDR2 are SGHRS and YFSETQ. The CDR3 DNA reads TGCGCCAGCAGCTTGGATCGCTTCGGGGAGCTGTTTTTT. Encoded protein: CASSLDRFGELFF.

The chain couples TRBV6-2 or TRBV6-3 to TRBJ2-1, with 10 nucleotides matching TRBD2. The CDR3 runs 14 residues. Trimming cost V 6 bases and J 6 bases; bases outside gene matches: 5. The germline V gene has CDR1 MNHEY and CDR2 SVGEGT. The CDR3 DNA follows: TGTGCCAGCAGCCCCGGGACTAGCGTCAATGAGCAGTTCTTC. This encodes CASSPGTSVNEQFF.

By sample fraction, this clonotype is medium-sized. J is TRBJ2-1 and V is TRBV7-9; D is ambiguous. The CDR3 sequence is 11 residues long. Trimming cost V 6 bases and J 8 bases, with 8 bases left between them. The V gene's germline CDR1 is SEHNR and CDR2 FQNEAQ (reference sequence). CDR3: CASRRGDEQFF. CDR3 DNA: TGTGCCAGCAGGCGTGGTGATGAGCAGTTCTTC. Based on the CDR3 plus reference TRBV7-9 and TRBJ2-1, the full variable domain is DTGVSQNPRHKITKRGQNVTFRCDPISEHNRLYWYRQTLGQGPEFLTYFQNEAQLEKSRLLSDRFSAERPKGSFSTLEIQRTEQGDSAMYLCASRRGDEQFFGPGTRLTVL.

The chain combines TRBV5-5 with TRBJ2-6, with 8 bases matching TRBD2. Germline V gives CDR1 SGHKS, CDR2 YYEKEE (reference sequence). This CDR3 comprises 15 residues. Losses at the gene ends were 5 bases for V and 2 bases for J; bases not matched to a gene: 3. CDR3 region: CASSLGGAGANVLTF. As DNA, the CDR3 is TGTGCCAGCAGTCTCGGGGGGGCTGGGGCCAACGTCCTGACTTTC.

The chain recombines TRBV7-3 with TRBJ2-4, with D possibly matching TRBD1 (6 bases). The J call is in doubt because the DNA end fits TRBJ1-2 better. The CDR3 sequence is 16 residues long. Germline V CDR1 and CDR2: SGHTA, FQGTGA. The DNA for the CDR3 is TGTGCCAGCAGCTTACCGGGACACCCGCTTAACTATGGCTACACCTTC. Amino acids: CASSLPGHPLNYGYTF.

This clonotype has a handful of counts. V and J are TRBV7-3 and TRBJ2-2; possibly TRBD2 for D (5 bases). The CDR3 loop spans 17 amino acids. V was trimmed by 2 bases and J by 0 bases, leaving 13 bases between them. From germline, CDR1 is SGHTA and CDR2 FQGTGA. CDR3: CASSLSGFSSNTGELFF. The CDR3 DNA follows: TGTGCCAGCAGCTTATCGGGGTTTAGCTCGAACACCGGGGAGCTGTTTTTT. The full variable domain, with the rest looked up from reference TRBV7-3 and TRBJ2-2, is GAGVSQTPSNKVTEKGKYVELRCDPISGHTALYWYRQSLGQGPEFLIYFQGTGAADDSGLPNDRFFAVRPEGSVSTLKIQRTERGDSAVYLCASSLSGFSSNTGELFFGEGSRLTVL.

With respect to this clonotype: Germline is not matched at one junction end, which may reflect a read error. The chain carries TRBV27 and TRBJ1-2; D uncertain. The CDR3 contains 14 residues. CDR1 is MNHEY and CDR2 is SMNVEV in the germline V gene (reference sequence). CDR3 nucleotide sequence: TGCGCCAGCAATCCAACACCGGAGGACTATGGCTACACCTTC. Translated: CASNPTPEDYGYTF.

To note about this clonotype: This sequence may be a read error, since a much larger clone differs from it by one base. The chain couples TRBV7-3 to TRBJ2-1, with D unclear. V lost 6 bases and J 12 bases, leaving 24 bases between the germline ends. Germline V gene sequence: CDR1 SGHTA, CDR2 FQGTGA. The CDR3 sequence is 15 residues long. CDR3 amino acids: CASSPREAEGDVQFF. The CDR3 region has the DNA TGTGCCAGCAGTCCTCGCGAGGCGGAAGGCGATGTGCAGTTCTTC.

The rearrangement links TRBV7-2 to TRBJ2-4; TRBD2 agrees at 12 bases. The tail of the sequence fits TRBJ2-7 better, so the J call may be wrong. This CDR3 region has 15 residues. Germline V gives CDR1 SGHTA, CDR2 FQGNSA. The CDR3 spells CASSPRTSGTREQYF. In DNA form, the CDR3 reads TGTGCCAGCAGCCCCCGGACTAGCGGGACTCGCGAGCAGTACTTC.